Presented here are 10 T cell receptor beta chains from one specimen sequenced in a study of blood T cell repertoires in COVID-19. Using immunoSEQ multiplex PCR, the repertoire was profiled, and TCRdb retains in-frame clones only, with some absent. This table holds approximately 90,000 clones, roughly 74% found once. Sequencing was performed on peripheral blood. These receptor sequences come from a man aged 65 to 85 with COVID-19, enrolled during active disease.

This sequence joins TRBV3-1 (or the pseudogene TRBV3-2) and TRBJ2-1, with 8 nucleotides matching TRBD2. Trimming removed 0 bases from V and 7 bases from J; junction bases left unmatched: 17. Germline V gene lookup returns CDR1 LGHDT and CDR2 YNNKEL (reference sequence). The CDR3 is 19 amino acids. In nucleotides, the CDR3 is TGTGCCAGCAGCCAAGATCGGGTCCCGGCGGGGGGTCTGAGTAATGAGCAGTTCTTC. This sequence encodes CASSQDRVPAGGLSNEQFF.

The chain is built from TRBV13 and TRBJ2-3; TRBD2 aligns across 9 bases. Germline assignment: CDR1 PRHDT and CDR2 FYEKMQ (reference sequence). The CDR3 is 15 amino acids. The V gene end was trimmed by 8 bases and the J gene end by 5 bases; junction bases not matched to a gene: 11. In DNA form, the CDR3 reads TGTGCCAGCTGCCGAGCGGGAGGTGGTGGAGATACGCAGTATTTT. Translated: CASCRAGGGGDTQYF.

The J gene is TRBJ1-5, the V gene TRBV19; 8 nucleotides line up with TRBD1. CDR3 length: 13 residues. The J segment lost 14 bases and the V segment lost 2 bases, leaving 8 bases of the junction unmatched. Germline CDR1 and CDR2: LNHDA and SQIVND (reference sequence). CDR3 region: CASSINRSDREHF. The CDR3 bases are TGTGCCAGTAGTATAAATAGATCGGACAGGGAGCATTTT.

This clone was counted at least ten times. The chain carries TRBV19 and TRBJ1-5; 8 bases are a match to TRBD1. The CDR3 sequence is 15 residues long. V shed 1 base and J 4 bases; nucleotides not matched to a gene: 3. Germline lookup yields CDR1 LNHDA and CDR2 SQIVND (reference sequence). For the CDR3, the DNA is TGTGCCAGTAGTATAGGCAGGGGGCGAAATCAGCCCCAGCATTTT. It codes for CASSIGRGRNQPQHF.

The V and J genes are TRBV4-3 and TRBJ2-3; 7 nucleotides match TRBD1. This CDR3 region has 15 residues. Trimming at V came to 3 bases and at J to 0 bases, leaving 3 bases not matched to a gene. Germline V lookup: CDR1 LGHNA, CDR2 YSLEER. CDR3 region: CASSQGQISTDTQYF. CDR3 nucleotide sequence: TGCGCCAGCAGCCAGGGACAGATTAGCACAGATACGCAGTATTTT.

CDR3 nucleotides: TGTGCCACCGGGCCAGGGGGGCTTAATAATGAAAAACTGTTTTTT. Amino acids: CATGPGGLNNEKLFF. The rearrangement links TRBV10-3 to TRBJ1-4; 7 bases match TRBD1. Germline-derived CDR1 and CDR2 are ENHRY and SYGVKD. This CDR3 is built from 15 residues. V lost 10 bases to trimming and J lost 4 bases; unmatched junction nucleotides: 12.

This sequence joins TRBV7-9 and TRBJ1-2; TRBD1 aligns across 9 bases. CDR3 length equals 14 residues. V lost 1 base to trimming and J lost 7 bases; unmatched junction nucleotides: 4. Germline values: CDR1 SEHNR, CDR2 FQNEAQ (reference sequence). In DNA form, the CDR3 reads TGTGCCAGCAGCTTAGGGACAGGGGATGCTGGCTACACCTTC. This encodes CASSLGTGDAGYTF. Using reference TRBV7-9 and TRBJ1-2 for the parts outside the CDR3, the full variable domain is DTGVSQNPRHKITKRGQNVTFRCDPISEHNRLYWYRQTLGQGPEFLTYFQNEAQLEKSRLLSDRFSAERPKGSFSTLEIQRTEQGDSAMYLCASSLGTGDAGYTFGSGTRLTVV.

V is TRBV5-1 and J is TRBJ1-1; TRBD1 matches at 7 bases. The ends lost 3 bases at V and 11 bases at J; junction bases unmatched: 13. Germline CDR1 SGHRS, CDR2 YFSETQ. This CDR3 is built from 14 residues. The CDR3 loop reads CASSSAGQSVRAFF. The CDR3 DNA sequence: TGCGCCAGCAGCTCCGCGGGACAGTCCGTTAGGGCTTTCTTT.

The V call is TRBV7-2, the J call TRBJ2-7, with D possibly TRBD1 on 6 matching bases. This CDR3 is built from 15 residues. The germline V gene has CDR1 SGHTA and CDR2 FQGNSA. V was pared by 1 base and J by 3 bases, with 13 bases between. CDR3 bases: TGTGCCAGCAGCTTAGAGAGGGGGAGAAACTACGAGCAGTACTTC. It specifies CASSLERGRNYEQYF.

The chain couples TRBV6-2 or TRBV6-3 to TRBJ1-1, with a tentative D call TRBD1 (5 bases). Trimming took off 0 bases at V and 0 bases at J, with 17 bases between the two ends. The V gene's germline CDR1 is MNHEY and CDR2 SVGEGT. The CDR3 is 18 amino acids. CDR3 coding DNA: TGTGCCAGCAGTTACTCGCCCGGGGGATCGCGGATGAACACTGAAGCTTTCTTT. Translating it yields CASSYSPGGSRMNTEAFF.